This T cell receptor beta chain was obtained from a study of blood T cell repertoires in COVID-19. Study overall: Samples representing acute and convalescent COVID-19 were sourced from the United States, Italy and Spain.

Original methodology: Reference gene primer amplification in the assay estimated nucleated cell counts. The protocol was immunoSEQ multiplex PCR, while the TCRdb copy is restricted to in-frame clones and leaves out a portion. The D gene and trimming were derived from the DNA, and the V and J assignments and clone size from that table. The sample consists of roughly 30,000 clones, roughly 87% of them appearing once. CDR3 size: 16 residues. V trimming: 2 bases; J trimming: 2 bases; junction bases outside the gene matches: 8. The V gene's germline CDR1 is ENHRY and CDR2 SYGVKD. The chain employs TRBV10-3 and TRBJ1-2; 7 nucleotides agree with TRBD1. Sample: peripheral blood. This TCR came from a man older than 75 with acute or convalescent COVID-19. The CDR3 protein is CAISETGALSNYGYTF. The CDR3, as DNA: TGTGCCATCAGTGAGACAGGGGCGCTTTCGAACTATGGCTACACCTTC.